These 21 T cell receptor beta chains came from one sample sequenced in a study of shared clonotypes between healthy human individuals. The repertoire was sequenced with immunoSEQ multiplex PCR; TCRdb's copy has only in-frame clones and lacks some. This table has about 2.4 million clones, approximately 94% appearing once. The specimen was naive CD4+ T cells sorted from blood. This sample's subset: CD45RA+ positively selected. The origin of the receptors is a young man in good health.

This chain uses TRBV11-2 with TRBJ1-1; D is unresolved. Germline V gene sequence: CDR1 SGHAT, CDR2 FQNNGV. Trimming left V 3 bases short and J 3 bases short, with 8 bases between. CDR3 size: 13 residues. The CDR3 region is CASSFTTDTEAFF. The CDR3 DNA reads TGTGCCAGCAGCTTTACCACGGACACTGAAGCTTTCTTT.

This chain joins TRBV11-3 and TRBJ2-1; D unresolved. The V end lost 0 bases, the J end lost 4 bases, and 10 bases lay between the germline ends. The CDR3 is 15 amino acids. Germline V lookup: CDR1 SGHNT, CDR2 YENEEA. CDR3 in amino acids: CASSLEDAAYNEQFF. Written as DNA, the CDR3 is TGTGCCAGCAGCTTAGAGGACGCAGCTTACAATGAGCAGTTCTTC.

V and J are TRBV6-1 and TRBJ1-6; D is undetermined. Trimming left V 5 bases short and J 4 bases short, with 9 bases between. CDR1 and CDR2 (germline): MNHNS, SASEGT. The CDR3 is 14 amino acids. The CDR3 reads CASSTPEYNSPLHF. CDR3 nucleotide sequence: TGTGCCAGCAGTACCCCAGAGTATAATTCACCCCTCCACTTT.

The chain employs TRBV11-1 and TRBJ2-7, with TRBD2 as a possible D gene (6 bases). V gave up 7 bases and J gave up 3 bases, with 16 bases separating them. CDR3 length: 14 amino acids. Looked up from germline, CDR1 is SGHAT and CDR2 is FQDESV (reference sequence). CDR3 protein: CASIGTRRNYEQYF. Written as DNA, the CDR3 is TGTGCCAGCATCGGGACTCGGAGGAACTACGAGCAGTACTTC.

DNA of the CDR3: TGTGCCAGCAGTTACTCGCTACCGGGTCCCTACGAGCAGTACTTC. Protein sequence: CASSYSLPGPYEQYF. The J gene is TRBJ2-7, the V gene TRBV6-6; no firm D call. The CDR3 contains 15 residues. Germline lookup yields CDR1 MNHNY and CDR2 SVGAGI (reference sequence). Trimming cost V 0 bases and J 2 bases, with 11 bases left between them.

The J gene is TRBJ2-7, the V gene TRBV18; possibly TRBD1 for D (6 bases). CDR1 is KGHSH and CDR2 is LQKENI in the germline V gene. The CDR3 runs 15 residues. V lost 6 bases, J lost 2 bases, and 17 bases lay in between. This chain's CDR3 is CASSTPGDGTYEQYF. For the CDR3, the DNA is TGTGCCAGCTCTACGCCAGGGGATGGAACCTACGAGCAGTACTTC.

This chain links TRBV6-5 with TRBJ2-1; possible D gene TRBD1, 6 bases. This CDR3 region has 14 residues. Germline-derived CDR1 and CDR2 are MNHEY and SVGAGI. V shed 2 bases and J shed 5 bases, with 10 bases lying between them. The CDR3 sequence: CASSYIAGDNEQFF. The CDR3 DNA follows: TGTGCCAGCAGTTACATCGCAGGGGACAATGAGCAGTTCTTC.

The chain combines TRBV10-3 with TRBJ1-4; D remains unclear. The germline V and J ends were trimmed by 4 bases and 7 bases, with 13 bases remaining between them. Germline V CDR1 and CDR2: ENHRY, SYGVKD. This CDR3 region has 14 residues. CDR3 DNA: TGTGCCATCAGTGGCGCCGACAAATCTGAAAAACTGTTTTTT. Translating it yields CAISGADKSEKLFF.

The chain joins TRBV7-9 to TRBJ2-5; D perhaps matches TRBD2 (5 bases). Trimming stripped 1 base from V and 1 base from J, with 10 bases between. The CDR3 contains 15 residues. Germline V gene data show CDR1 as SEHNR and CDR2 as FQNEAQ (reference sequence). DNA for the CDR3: TGTGCCAGCAGCTTAGGTCGAGCGGCCCAAGAGACCCAGTACTTC. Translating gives CASSLGRAAQETQYF.

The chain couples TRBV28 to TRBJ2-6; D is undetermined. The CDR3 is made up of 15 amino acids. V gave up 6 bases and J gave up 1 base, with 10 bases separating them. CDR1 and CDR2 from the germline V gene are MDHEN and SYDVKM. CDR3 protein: CASSSAQSGANVLTF. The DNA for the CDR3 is TGTGCCAGCAGCTCCGCCCAGTCTGGGGCCAACGTCCTGACTTTC.

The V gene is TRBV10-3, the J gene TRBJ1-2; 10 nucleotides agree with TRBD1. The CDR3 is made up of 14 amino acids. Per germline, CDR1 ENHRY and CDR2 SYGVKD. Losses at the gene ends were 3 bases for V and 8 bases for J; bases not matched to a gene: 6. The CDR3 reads CAISERDRGGGYTF. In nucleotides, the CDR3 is TGTGCCATCAGTGAACGGGACAGGGGCGGCGGCTACACCTTC.

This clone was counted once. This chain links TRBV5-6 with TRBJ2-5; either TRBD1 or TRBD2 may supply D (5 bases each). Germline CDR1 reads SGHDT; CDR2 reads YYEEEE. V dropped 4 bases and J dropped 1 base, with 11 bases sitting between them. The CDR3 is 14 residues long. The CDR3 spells CASSRGRIQETQYF. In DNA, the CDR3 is TGTGCCAGCAGCCGGGGACGGATCCAAGAGACCCAGTACTTC.

The CDR3 DNA sequence: TGTGCCACCAAACAGGGGGTCTCCGGGGAGCTGTTTTTT. Amino acid sequence: CATKQGVSGELFF. The chain employs TRBV15 and TRBJ2-2; 8 bases are a match to TRBD1. CDR1 is LNHNV, CDR2 YYDKDF, per germline (reference sequence). The V segment lost 7 bases and the J segment 6 bases; nucleotides outside the gene matches: 4. This CDR3 has 13 residues. The whole variable domain, remainder taken from reference TRBV15 and TRBJ2-2, is DAMVIQNPRYQVTQFGKPVTLSCSQTLNHNVMYWYQQKSSQAPKLLFHYYDKDFNNEADTPDNFQSRRPNTSFCFLDIRSPGLGDTAMYLCATKQGVSGELFFGEGSRLTVL.

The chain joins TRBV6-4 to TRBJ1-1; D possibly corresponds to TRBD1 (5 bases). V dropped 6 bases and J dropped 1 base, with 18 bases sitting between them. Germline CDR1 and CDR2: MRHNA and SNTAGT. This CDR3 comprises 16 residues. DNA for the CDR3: TGTGCCAGCAGGGGGGAGTTTGAGGATCCGAACACTGAAGCTTTCTTT. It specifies CASRGEFEDPNTEAFF.

The DNA of the CDR3 is TGTGCCAGCAGCTTTTGGACAGGGCAAGAGACCCAGTACTTC. It encodes CASSFWTGQETQYF. This sequence joins TRBV7-2 and TRBJ2-5, with TRBD1 matching 8 bases. The V and J ends lost 3 bases and 2 bases, in that order; junction bases with no gene match: 2. This CDR3 has 14 residues. Germline CDR1 reads SGHTA; CDR2 reads FQGNSA.

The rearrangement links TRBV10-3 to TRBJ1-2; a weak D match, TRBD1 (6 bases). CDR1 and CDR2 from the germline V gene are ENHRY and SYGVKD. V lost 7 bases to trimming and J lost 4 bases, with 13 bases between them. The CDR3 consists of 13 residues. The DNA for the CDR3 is TGTGCCATCACCGCTACAGGGACCTATGGCTACACCTTC. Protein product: CAITATGTYGYTF.

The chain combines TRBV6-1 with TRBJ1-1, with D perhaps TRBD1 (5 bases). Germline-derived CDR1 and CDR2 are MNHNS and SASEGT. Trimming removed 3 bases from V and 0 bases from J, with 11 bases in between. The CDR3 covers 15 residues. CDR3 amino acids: CASSDQEGLNTEAFF. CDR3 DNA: TGTGCCAGCAGTGATCAGGAGGGGCTGAACACTGAAGCTTTCTTT.

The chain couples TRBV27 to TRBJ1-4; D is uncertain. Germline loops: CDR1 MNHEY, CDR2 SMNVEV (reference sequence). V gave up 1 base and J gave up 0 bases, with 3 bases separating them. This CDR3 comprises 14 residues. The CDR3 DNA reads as TGTGCCAGCAGTTTATACCCAACTAATGAAAAACTGTTTTTT. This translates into CASSLYPTNEKLFF.

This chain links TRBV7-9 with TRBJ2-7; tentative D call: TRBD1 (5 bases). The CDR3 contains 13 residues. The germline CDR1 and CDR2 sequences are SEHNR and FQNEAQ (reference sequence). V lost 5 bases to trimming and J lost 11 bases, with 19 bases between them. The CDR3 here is CASSPTVDGHKYF. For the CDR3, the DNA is TGTGCCAGCAGCCCGACCGTTGACGGACATAAGTACTTC.

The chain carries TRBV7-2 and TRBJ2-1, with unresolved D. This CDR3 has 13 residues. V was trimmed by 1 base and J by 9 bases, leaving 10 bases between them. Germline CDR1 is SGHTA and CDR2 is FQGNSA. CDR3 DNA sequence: TGTGCCAGCAGCTTAGGGGTGGCAGTTGAGCAGTTCTTC. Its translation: CASSLGVAVEQFF. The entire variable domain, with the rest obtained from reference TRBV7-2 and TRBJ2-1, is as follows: GAGVSQSPSNKVTEKGKDVELRCDPISGHTALYWYRQSLGQGLEFLIYFQGNSAPDKSGLPSDRFSAERTGGSVSTLTIQRTQQEDSAVYLCASSLGVAVEQFFGPGTRLTVL.

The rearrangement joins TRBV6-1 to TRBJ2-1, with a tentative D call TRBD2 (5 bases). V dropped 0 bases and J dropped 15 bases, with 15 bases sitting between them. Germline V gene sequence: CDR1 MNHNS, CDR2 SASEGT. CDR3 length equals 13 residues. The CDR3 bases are TGTGCCAGCAGTGAAGCGCTTCTAGCCCCGCGGTTCTTC. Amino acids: CASSEALLAPRFF.